A selection of T cell receptor beta chains follows, all from one sample in a study of T cell changes during pregnancy in multiple sclerosis. The protocol was immunoSEQ multiplex PCR, while the TCRdb copy is restricted to in-frame clones and leaves out a portion. The table lists 45,000 to 55,000 clones, around 94% of them singletons, with about 0.94% in the top ten. Sample: CD4+ T cells from peripheral blood mononuclear cells, taken in the second trimester of pregnancy. Every receptor here comes from a female donor in good health, enrolled as a control in a pregnancy study. Both conserved end residues are part of each CDR3. The order of the fields is J gene, clone size, D gene, V gene, CDR3 DNA, CDR3 protein. D genes are given only for firm matches. Only some rows state a clone size, as once, few, many or a class for expanded clones.

TRBJ2-4 - TRBD2 TRBV30 TGTGCCTCTGGCGGGGGGCTACTACCTTTAGCCAAAAACATTCAGTACTTC CASGGGLLPLAKNIQYF
TRBJ2-5 - TRBD1 TRBV5-4 TGTGCCAGCGGACAGGGGAGAGAGACCCAGTACTTC CASGQGRETQYF
TRBJ2-5 - - TRBV19 TGTGCCAGTAGTATCGGAGGAAGCGGAGAGACCCAGTACTTC CASSIGGSGETQYF
TRBJ2-7 - TRBD2 TRBV7-9 TGTGCCAGCAGCGTAGGGACTAGCGAAGTCTCCTACGAGCAGTACTTC CASSVGTSEVSYEQYF
TRBJ1-1 - - TRBV7-6 TGTGCCAGCAGCTTCTTGGGCCGCGCTGAAGCTTTCTTT CASSFLGRAEAFF
TRBJ2-3 once TRBD1 TRBV5-1 TGCGCCAGCAACCACCGACAGGGCCCCCTCACAGATACGCAGTATTTT CASNHRQGPLTDTQYF
TRBJ2-1 - TRBD2 TRBV19 TGTGCCAGTAGTATAACTAGCGGGAGAGACGGTGAGCAGTTCTTC CASSITSGRDGEQFF
TRBJ1-1 - TRBD1 TRBV7-2 TGTGCCAGCACCCTGACAGGGACGAACACTGAAGCTTTCTTT CASTLTGTNTEAFF
TRBJ2-7 - - TRBV28 TGTGCCAGCAGTTATCTTAGGGGCCGAGTATTCTACGAGCAGTACTTC CASSYLRGRVFYEQYF
TRBJ2-2 - - TRBV5-1 TGCGCCAGCAGCTTTGACACCGACACCGGGGAGCTGTTTTTT CASSFDTDTGELFF
TRBJ1-2 once - TRBV30 TGTGCCTGGAGTGTATGGGGGGAGAGTAGCTATGGCTACACCTTC CAWSVWGESSYGYTF
TRBJ1-5 - - TRBV28 TGTGCCAGCAGAAACCCGGAGGGGTCTCAGCCCCAGCATTTT CASRNPEGSQPQHF
TRBJ1-2 - - TRBV4-1 TGCGCCAGCAGCCATAGCAACGATTATGGGGGCTACACCTTC CASSHSNDYGGYTF
TRBJ2-1 - - TRBV15 TGTGCCACCAGCAGAGATCCCGGGAAGTATGAGCAGTTCTTC CATSRDPGKYEQFF
TRBJ2-3 once TRBD1 TRBV5-6 TGTGCCAGCAGCGGGACAGGGTCCGGCCCAGATACGCAGTATTTT CASSGTGSGPDTQYF
TRBJ1-3 - TRBD1 TRBV9 TGTGCCAGCAGCGAGGGGGCCCCTGGAAACACCATATATTTT CASSEGAPGNTIYF
TRBJ2-5 - - TRBV7-9 TGTGCCAGCACCCAGGACTACCAAGAGACCCAGTACTTC CASTQDYQETQYF
TRBJ2-7 - - TRBV18 TGTGCCAGCTCACCGGGGGGAACCTCCTACGAGCAGTACTTC CASSPGGTSYEQYF
TRBJ2-7 - TRBD1 TRBV14 TGTGCCAGCAGCCCGCTCGGTCCTTACAGGGGGAACGAGCAGTACTTC CASSPLGPYRGNEQYF
TRBJ2-1 - TRBD1 TRBV7-9 TGTGCCAGCAGCTCAAGAACAGGGGGAGGATACAATGAGCAGTTCTTC CASSSRTGGGYNEQFF
TRBJ2-2 - - TRBV5-6 TGTGCCAGCAGCTTGGGACTGGGCGGGTATCAATTCGGGGAGCTGTTTTTT CASSLGLGGYQFGELFF
TRBJ2-7 - - TRBV11-3 TGTGCCAGCAGCCCCGTGGCCGGGTACTACGAGCAGTACTTC CASSPVAGYYEQYF
TRBJ2-1 - - TRBV2 TGTGCCAGCAGTGAAATGGAGCGGTACAATGAGCAGTTCTTC CASSEMERYNEQFF
TRBJ2-3 - TRBD2 TRBV5-1 TGCGCCAGCAGCTTAAAGCGGGAGCGCGTAGATACGCAGTATTTT CASSLKRERVDTQYF
TRBJ2-3 - TRBD2 TRBV29-1 TGCAGCGCCGGACTAGCGACACTCACAGATACGCAGTATTTT CSAGLATLTDTQYF
TRBJ2-3 - - TRBV11-2 TGTGCCAGCAGCACATTCACAGATACGCAGTATTTT CASSTFTDTQYF
TRBJ2-1 - TRBD2 TRBV10-3 TGTGCCATCAGTGCAAGACTAGCGGGAGAGCTCTCTTCCTACAATGAGCAGTTCTTC CAISARLAGELSSYNEQFF
TRBJ1-2 few - TRBV5-6 TGTGCCAGCAGCTTGGGTCCGGGGGATGGCTACACCTTC CASSLGPGDGYTF
TRBJ2-3 - - TRBV19 TGTGCCAGTAGTATACAGATTGGAGATACGCAGTATTTT CASSIQIGDTQYF
TRBJ2-4 - TRBD1 TRBV5-4 TGTGCCAGCAGCGCCCGGGACAGGGGCCGAAACATTCAGTACTTC CASSARDRGRNIQYF
TRBJ2-7 - - TRBV19 TGTGCCAGTAGTGTGAGAGATGGACTGGAGCAGTACTTC CASSVRDGLEQYF
TRBJ1-3 - - TRBV7-2 TGTGCCAGCAGCCCCCAGGGAAACACCATATATTTT CASSPQGNTIYF
TRBJ2-7 - - TRBV6-1 TGTGCCAGCACCCTCGACAGCAACTACGAGCAGTACTTC CASTLDSNYEQYF
TRBJ2-1 - - TRBV5-6 TGTGCCAGCAGCCCTGTCGAGCGGGACAATGAGCAGTTCTTC CASSPVERDNEQFF
TRBJ2-2 - - TRBV5-6 TGTGCCAGCAGCTTGGCGGGGAGGATAAACACCGGGGAGCTGTTTTTT CASSLAGRINTGELFF
TRBJ1-3 - - TRBV5-6 TGTGCCAGCAGCTTGGGTTCTGGGGCGAACACCATATATTTT CASSLGSGANTIYF
TRBJ1-6 - TRBD1 TRBV14 TGTGCCAGCAGCCAGGGACAGTTGAATTCACCCCTCCACTTT CASSQGQLNSPLHF
TRBJ2-7 - - TRBV18 TGTGCCAGCTCACCGGACATGAGCTCCTACGAGCAGTACTTC CASSPDMSSYEQYF
TRBJ2-1 - TRBD1 TRBV18 TGTGCCAGCTCACAGGGACAGGCCTCCTACAATGAGCAGTTCTTC CASSQGQASYNEQFF